The present TCR beta chain was sequenced within a study of post-analysis software for immune sequencing data. The wider study: Relapsing-remitting, secondary progressive and progressive-relapsing multiple sclerosis courses were included.

Points from the study as a whole: Controls significantly exceeded multiple sclerosis patients in normalized Chao1 diversity. Samples from a shared batch, those prepared together, strongly co-clustered by F measure. Five or six TRBV segments, TRBV5-6, TRBV5-1 and TRBV20-1 among them, were found more frequent in patients than controls.

Libraries were made from TCR beta cDNA, and they carried unique molecular identifiers. Starting from roughly 1.1 to 9.2 million T cells, the study yielded 460,000 or so cDNA molecules. TCRdb ran MiXCR on the PCR reads and lists one entry per CDR3 protein. The table lists 600,000 to 700,000 distinct CDR3 sequences, 55% to 60% of them singletons, with approximately 10% in the top ten. Turning to this clonotype: Its antigen remains unknown. Compared with germline, one end of the junction differs, possibly owing to a read error.

The V gene's germline CDR1 is SGHRS and CDR2 YFSETQ. This CDR3 region has 15 residues. This receptor was identified in a girl aged 2-10 years with multiple sclerosis. Sequencing was carried out using blood. The chain has TRBV5-1 and TRBJ2-3; D is unclear. CDR3 in amino acids: CASSLMQVSTDTQDF. The CDR3 DNA sequence: TGCGCCAGCAGCTTGATGCAGGTTAGCACAGATACGCAGGATTTT. The full variable domain, in which reference TRBV5-1 and TRBJ2-3 provide the parts outside the CDR3, is KAGVTQTPRYLIKTRGQQVTLSCSPISGHRSVSWYQQTPGQGLQFLFEYFSETQRNKGNFPGRFSGRQFSNSRSEMNVSTLELGDSALYLCASSLMQVSTDTQDFGPGTRLTVL.